Following are 11 T cell receptor beta chains from one sample sequenced in a study of STAT5B mutations in CD4+ large granular lymphocyte leukemia. Using immunoSEQ multiplex PCR, the repertoire was profiled, and TCRdb retains in-frame clones only, with some absent. The table lists approximately 30,000 clones, 70% to 75% of them singletons. The sequencing sample was made of CD4+ T cells from blood buffy coats. These receptors were collected from a human donor in good health.

This rearrangement joins TRBV28 to TRBJ2-3; 9 bases are shared with TRBD2. Germline lookup yields CDR1 MDHEN and CDR2 SYDVKM. There are 15 residues in the CDR3. After removal of 6 bases from V and 4 bases from J, the junction contained 8 bases not matched to a gene. The CDR3 DNA sequence: TGTGCCAGCAGCTCTAGCGGGATGATCGCAGATACGCAGTATTTT. As protein: CASSSSGMIADTQYF.

This clone has only one observation. The chain joins TRBV19 to TRBJ1-5, with D unresolved. Deletions cut 7 bases from V and 8 bases from J, with 15 bases between. From germline, CDR1 is LNHDA and CDR2 SQIVND (reference sequence). This CDR3 region has 13 residues. DNA of the CDR3: TGTGCCAGTACCTCCCGCAATTGGGAGCCCCAGCATTTT. This encodes CASTSRNWEPQHF.

This clone appeared a few times. The chain employs TRBV2 and TRBJ2-7; 8 positions agree with TRBD1. The CDR3 runs to 14 residues. Germline lookup yields CDR1 SNHLY and CDR2 FYNNEI. V lost 5 bases, J lost 5 bases, and 8 bases stayed unmatched. CDR3 sequence: CASSLRNRGDEQYF. CDR3 bases: TGTGCCAGCAGTCTTCGTAACAGGGGGGACGAGCAGTACTTC.

This clone was found a few times. The rearrangement uses TRBV28 and TRBJ1-1; weak D call: TRBD1 (6 bases). This CDR3 is built from 13 residues. Trimming cost V 4 bases and J 12 bases, with 18 bases left between them. Germline V gives CDR1 MDHEN, CDR2 SYDVKM. In nucleotides, the CDR3 is TGTGCCAGCAGTTCGGGAGGTACAGGGAGGTCTTTCTTT. It codes for CASSSGGTGRSFF.

The V call is TRBV5-4, the J call TRBJ2-1; the match to TRBD2 covers 13 bases. Germline trimming cut 1 base from V and 10 bases from J; bases unmatched to any gene: 8. The CDR3 runs 16 residues. The germline CDR1 and CDR2 sequences are SGHNT and YYREEE (reference sequence). The chain's CDR3 is CASSLILAGGGPEQFF. The CDR3 DNA is TGTGCCAGCAGCTTGATACTAGCGGGAGGGGGTCCGGAGCAGTTCTTC. Full variable domain (outside the CDR3, taken from reference TRBV5-4 and TRBJ2-1): ETGVTQSPTHLIKTRGQQVTLRCSSQSGHNTVSWYQQALGQGPQFIFQYYREEENGRGNFPPRFSGLQFPNYSSELNVNALELDDSALYLCASSLILAGGGPEQFFGPGTRLTVL.

The rearrangement links TRBV2 to TRBJ2-6; 7 bases match TRBD1. CDR3 length: 15 amino acids. Germline trimming cut 5 bases from V and 12 bases from J; bases unmatched to any gene: 13. Looked up from germline, CDR1 is SNHLY and CDR2 is FYNNEI. The CDR3 loop is CASSSTGTEGTVLTF. Here the CDR3 DNA reads TGTGCCAGCAGTTCCACCGGGACAGAGGGGACCGTCCTGACTTTC. Complete variable domain (other parts from reference TRBV2 and TRBJ2-6): EPEVTQTPSHQVTQMGQEVILRCVPISNHLYFYWYRQILGQKVEFLVSFYNNEISEKSEIFDDQFSVERPDGSNFTLKIRSTKLEDSAMYFCASSSTGTEGTVLTFGAGSRLTVL.

Only one count was recorded for this clone. The chain employs TRBV9 and TRBJ2-7; D gene ambiguous. Trimming cost V 4 bases and J 7 bases, with 12 bases left between them. This CDR3 region has 12 residues. The germline V gene encodes CDR1 SGDLS and CDR2 YYNGEE. This CDR3 reads CASSRWHGEQYF. CDR3 DNA: TGTGCCAGCAGCCGCTGGCATGGAGAGCAGTACTTC.

The chain combines TRBV23-1 with TRBJ2-5; D is uncertain. TRBV23-1 is an ORF, with its function uncertain. The CDR3 totals 13 residues. V gave up 1 base and J gave up 3 bases, with 6 bases separating them. The CDR3 coding sequence is TGCGCCAGCAGTCAATTGAAGAAAGAGACCCAGTACTTC. Translated, it gives CASSQLKKETQYF.

DNA for the CDR3: TGTGCCAGCAGTTTTGGGAATAATCAGCCCCAGCATTTT. Translation gives CASSFGNNQPQHF. V is TRBV28 and J is TRBJ1-5, with D uncertain. Germline-derived CDR1 and CDR2 are MDHEN and SYDVKM. The CDR3 contains 13 residues. Trimming took off 3 bases at V and 4 bases at J, with 7 bases between the two ends.

This clone was picked up a small number of times. The V call is TRBV7-9, the J call TRBJ2-7; D not certain. CDR3 length: 12 residues. Germline V gene data show CDR1 as SEHNR and CDR2 as FQNEAQ (reference sequence). V was trimmed by 6 bases and J by 5 bases, leaving 11 bases between them. The DNA for the CDR3 is TGTGCCAGCAGGGGCCGGAGCGACGAGCAGTACTTC. Translated: CASRGRSDEQYF.

There are a few counts of this clone. V and J are TRBV6-4 and TRBJ2-3; 7 bases map to TRBD1. This CDR3 spans 15 amino acids. Trimming took 3 bases from V and 3 from J; bases not matched to a gene: 6. CDR1 is MRHNA, CDR2 SNTAGT, per germline. The CDR3 nucleotides read TGTGCCAGCAGTGAACAGGGGATGTGGACAGATACGCAGTATTTT. It translates to CASSEQGMWTDTQYF.